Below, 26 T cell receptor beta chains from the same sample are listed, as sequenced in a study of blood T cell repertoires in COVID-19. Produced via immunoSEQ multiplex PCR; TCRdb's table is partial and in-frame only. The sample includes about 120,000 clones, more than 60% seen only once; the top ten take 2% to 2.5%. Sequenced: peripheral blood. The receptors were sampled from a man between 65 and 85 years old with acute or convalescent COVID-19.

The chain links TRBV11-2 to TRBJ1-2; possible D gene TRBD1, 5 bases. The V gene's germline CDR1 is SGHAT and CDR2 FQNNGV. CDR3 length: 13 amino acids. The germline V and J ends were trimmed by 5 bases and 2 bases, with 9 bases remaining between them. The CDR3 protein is CASSNRNNYGYTF. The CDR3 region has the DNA TGTGCCAGCAGCAACAGGAACAACTATGGCTACACCTTC.

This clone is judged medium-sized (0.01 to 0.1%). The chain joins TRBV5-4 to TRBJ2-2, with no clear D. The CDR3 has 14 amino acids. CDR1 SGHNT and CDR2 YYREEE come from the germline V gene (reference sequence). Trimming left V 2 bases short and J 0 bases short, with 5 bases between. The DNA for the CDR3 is TGTGCCAGCAGCTTCACAGCGAACACCGGGGAGCTGTTTTTT. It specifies CASSFTANTGELFF.

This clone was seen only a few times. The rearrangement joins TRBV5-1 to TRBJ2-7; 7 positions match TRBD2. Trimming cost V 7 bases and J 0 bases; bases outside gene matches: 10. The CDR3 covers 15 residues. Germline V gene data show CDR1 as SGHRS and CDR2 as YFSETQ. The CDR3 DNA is TGCGCCAGCGCTACGGGAGGTCTTAGCTCCTACGAGCAGTACTTC. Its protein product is CASATGGLSSYEQYF.

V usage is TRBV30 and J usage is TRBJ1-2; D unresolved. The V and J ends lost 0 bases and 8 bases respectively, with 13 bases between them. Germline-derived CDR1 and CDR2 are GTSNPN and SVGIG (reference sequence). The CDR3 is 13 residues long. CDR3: CAWSVHGSGGYTF. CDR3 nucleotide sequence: TGTGCCTGGAGTGTACATGGCTCTGGCGGCTACACCTTC. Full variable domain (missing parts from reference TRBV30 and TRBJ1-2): SQTIHQWPATLVQPVGSPLSLECTVEGTSNPNLYWYRQAAGRGLQLLFYSVGIGQISSEVPQNLSASRPQDRQFILSSKKLLLSDSGFYLCAWSVHGSGGYTFGSGTRLTVV.

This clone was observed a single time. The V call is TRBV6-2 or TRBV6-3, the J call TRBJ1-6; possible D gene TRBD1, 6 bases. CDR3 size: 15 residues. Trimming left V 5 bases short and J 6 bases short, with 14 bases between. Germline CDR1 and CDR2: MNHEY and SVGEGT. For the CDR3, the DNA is TGTGCCAGCAGTAACGCAGGGGTAGGTAATTCACCCCTCCACTTT. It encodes CASSNAGVGNSPLHF.

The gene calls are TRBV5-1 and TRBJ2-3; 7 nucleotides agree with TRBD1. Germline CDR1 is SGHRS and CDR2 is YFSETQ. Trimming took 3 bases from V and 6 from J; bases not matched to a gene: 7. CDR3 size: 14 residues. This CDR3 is CASSWDRALDTQYF. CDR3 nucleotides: TGCGCCAGCAGCTGGGACAGAGCCCTGGATACGCAGTATTTT.

In nucleotides, the CDR3 is TGTGCCAGCAGCTTGGGGTTCAGGGTGCATGATCAGCCCCAGCATTTT. Amino acids: CASSLGFRVHDQPQHF. The chain couples TRBV5-5 to TRBJ1-5, with D possibly being TRBD1 (5 bases). Per germline, CDR1 SGHKS and CDR2 YYEKEE (reference sequence). This CDR3 comprises 16 residues. V was trimmed by 0 bases and J by 5 bases, leaving 15 bases between them. Using reference TRBV5-5 and TRBJ1-5 for the parts outside the CDR3, the full variable domain is DAGVTQSPTHLIKTRGQQVTLRCSPISGHKSVSWYQQVLGQGPQFIFQYYEKEERGRGNFPDRFSARQFPNYSSELNVNALLLGDSALYLCASSLGFRVHDQPQHFGDGTRLSIL.

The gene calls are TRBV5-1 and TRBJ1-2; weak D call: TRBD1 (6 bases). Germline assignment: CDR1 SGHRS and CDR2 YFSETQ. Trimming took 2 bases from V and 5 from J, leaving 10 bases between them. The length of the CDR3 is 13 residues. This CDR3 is CASSFGTSYGYTF. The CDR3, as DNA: TGCGCCAGCAGCTTTGGGACATCTTATGGCTACACCTTC.

The CDR3, as DNA: TGTGCCACCAGTGATTTCAAAGGGGACAGTCAGATCAATGAGCAGTTCTTC. The encoded protein is CATSDFKGDSQINEQFF. The V gene is TRBV24-1, the J gene TRBJ2-1; TRBD1 matches at 7 bases. Germline V gives CDR1 KGHDR, CDR2 SFDVKD. This CDR3 contains 17 residues. J gave up 6 bases and V 1 base, and 11 bases lay outside the gene matches.

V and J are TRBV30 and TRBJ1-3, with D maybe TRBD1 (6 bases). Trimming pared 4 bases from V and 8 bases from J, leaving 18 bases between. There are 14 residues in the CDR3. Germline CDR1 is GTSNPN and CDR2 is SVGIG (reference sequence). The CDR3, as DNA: TGTGCCTGGAAAGCTATAGGGGGTAGTGACACCATATATTTT. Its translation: CAWKAIGGSDTIYF. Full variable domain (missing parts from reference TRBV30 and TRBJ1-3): SQTIHQWPATLVQPVGSPLSLECTVEGTSNPNLYWYRQAAGRGLQLLFYSVGIGQISSEVPQNLSASRPQDRQFILSSKKLLLSDSGFYLCAWKAIGGSDTIYFGEGSWLTVV.

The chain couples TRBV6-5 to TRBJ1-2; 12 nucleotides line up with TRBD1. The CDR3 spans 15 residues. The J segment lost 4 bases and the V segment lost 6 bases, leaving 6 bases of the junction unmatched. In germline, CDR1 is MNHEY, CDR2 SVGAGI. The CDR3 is CASRSSGQGAYGYTF. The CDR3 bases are TGTGCCAGCAGATCGTCGGGACAGGGGGCCTATGGCTACACCTTC.

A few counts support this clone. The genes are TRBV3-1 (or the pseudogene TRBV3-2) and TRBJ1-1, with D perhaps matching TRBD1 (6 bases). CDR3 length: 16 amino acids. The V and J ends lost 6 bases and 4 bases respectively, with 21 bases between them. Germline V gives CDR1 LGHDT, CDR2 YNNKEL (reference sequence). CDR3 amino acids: CASRGLRGSGSTEAFF. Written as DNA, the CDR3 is TGTGCCAGCAGAGGACTGAGGGGGTCGGGGAGCACTGAAGCTTTCTTT.

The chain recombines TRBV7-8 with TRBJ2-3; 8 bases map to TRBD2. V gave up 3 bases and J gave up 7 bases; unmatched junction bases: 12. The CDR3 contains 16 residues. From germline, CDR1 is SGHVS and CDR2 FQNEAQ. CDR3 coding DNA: TGTGCCAGCAGCTTCGGCGCGGGGGGAAGTCTCAATACGCAGTATTTT. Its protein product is CASSFGAGGSLNTQYF. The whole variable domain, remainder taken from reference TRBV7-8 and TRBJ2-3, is GAGVSQSPRYKVAKRGQDVALRCDPISGHVSLFWYQQALGQGPEFLTYFQNEAQLDKSGLPSDRFFAERPEGSVSTLKIQRTQQEDSAVYLCASSFGAGGSLNTQYFGPGTRLTVL.

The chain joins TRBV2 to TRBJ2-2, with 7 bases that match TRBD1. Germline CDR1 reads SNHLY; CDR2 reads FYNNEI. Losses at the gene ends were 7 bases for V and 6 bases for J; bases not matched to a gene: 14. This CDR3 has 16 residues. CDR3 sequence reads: CASTPNPRGIAGELFF. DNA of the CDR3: TGTGCCAGCACCCCGAACCCCAGGGGGATCGCCGGGGAGCTGTTTTTT. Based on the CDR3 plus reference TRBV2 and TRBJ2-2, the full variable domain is EPEVTQTPSHQVTQMGQEVILRCVPISNHLYFYWYRQILGQKVEFLVSFYNNEISEKSEIFDDQFSVERPDGSNFTLKIRSTKLEDSAMYFCASTPNPRGIAGELFFGEGSRLTVL.

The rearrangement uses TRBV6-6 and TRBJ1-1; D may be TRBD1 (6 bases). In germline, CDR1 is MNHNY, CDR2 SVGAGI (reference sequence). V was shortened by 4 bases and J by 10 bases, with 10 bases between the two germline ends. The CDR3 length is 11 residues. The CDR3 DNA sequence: TGTGCCAGCAGTTCGGGGGGCGTAGCTTTCTTT. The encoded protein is CASSSGGVAFF.

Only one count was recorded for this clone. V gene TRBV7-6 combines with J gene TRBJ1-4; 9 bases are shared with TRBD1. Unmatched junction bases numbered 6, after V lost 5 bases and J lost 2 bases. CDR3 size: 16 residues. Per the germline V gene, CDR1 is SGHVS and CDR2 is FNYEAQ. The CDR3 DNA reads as TGTGCCAGCAGCAAACAGGGGGCAACGACTAATGAAAAACTGTTTTTT. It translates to CASSKQGATTNEKLFF.

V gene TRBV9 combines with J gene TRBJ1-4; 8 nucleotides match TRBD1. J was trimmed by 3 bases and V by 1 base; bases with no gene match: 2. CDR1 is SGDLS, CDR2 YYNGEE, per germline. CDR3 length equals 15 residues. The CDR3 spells CASSVQGQANEKLFF. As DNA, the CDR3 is TGTGCCAGCAGCGTACAGGGACAGGCTAATGAAAAACTGTTTTTT.

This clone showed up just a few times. In nucleotides, the CDR3 is TGTGCCAGCAGCTTGGACAGGGCCAGGGGCAAACTTCGAAACTATGGCTACACCTTC. Its translation is CASSLDRARGKLRNYGYTF. The rearrangement joins TRBV7-3 to TRBJ1-2; 8 bases match TRBD1. V lost 3 bases and J lost 2; bases outside the gene matches: 17. CDR3 size: 19 residues. CDR1 is SGHTA, CDR2 FQGTGA, per germline.

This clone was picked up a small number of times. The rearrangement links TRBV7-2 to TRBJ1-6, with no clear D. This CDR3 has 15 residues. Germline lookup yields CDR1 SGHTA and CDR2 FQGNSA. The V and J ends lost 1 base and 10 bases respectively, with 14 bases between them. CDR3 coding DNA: TGTGCCAGCAGCTTAGAGATGGTTCTAGGCTCACCCCTCCACTTT. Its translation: CASSLEMVLGSPLHF.

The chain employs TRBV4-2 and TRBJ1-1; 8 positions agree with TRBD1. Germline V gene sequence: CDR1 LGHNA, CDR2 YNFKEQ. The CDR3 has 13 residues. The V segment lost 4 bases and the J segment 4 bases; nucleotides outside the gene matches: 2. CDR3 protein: CASSRTGSTEAFF. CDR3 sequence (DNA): TGTGCCAGCAGCCGGACAGGGAGCACTGAAGCTTTCTTT.

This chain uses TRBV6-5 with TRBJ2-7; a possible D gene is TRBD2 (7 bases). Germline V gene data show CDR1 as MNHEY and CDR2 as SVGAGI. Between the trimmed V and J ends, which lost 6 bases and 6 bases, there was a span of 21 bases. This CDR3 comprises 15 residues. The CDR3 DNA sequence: TGTGCCAGCAGCTCCCAGGGCGGGGGCCCTTTCGAGCAGTACTTC. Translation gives CASSSQGGGPFEQYF.

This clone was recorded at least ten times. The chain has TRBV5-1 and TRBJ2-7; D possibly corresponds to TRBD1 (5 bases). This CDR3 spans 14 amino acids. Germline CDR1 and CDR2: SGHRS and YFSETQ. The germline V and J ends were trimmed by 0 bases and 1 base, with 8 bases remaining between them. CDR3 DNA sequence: TGCGCCAGCAGCTTGGTTCAGGGATCCTACGAGCAGTACTTC. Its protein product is CASSLVQGSYEQYF.

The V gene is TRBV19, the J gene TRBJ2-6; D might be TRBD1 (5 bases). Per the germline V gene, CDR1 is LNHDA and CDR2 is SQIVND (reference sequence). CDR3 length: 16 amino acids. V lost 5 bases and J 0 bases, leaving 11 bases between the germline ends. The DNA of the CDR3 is TGTGCCAGTAGTCCCGATACAGGCTCTGGGGCCAACGTCCTGACTTTC. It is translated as CASSPDTGSGANVLTF. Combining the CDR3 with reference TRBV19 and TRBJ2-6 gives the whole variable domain DGGITQSPKYLFRKEGQNVTLSCEQNLNHDAMYWYRQDPGQGLRLIYYSQIVNDFQKGDIAEGYSVSREKKESFPLTVTSAQKNPTAFYLCASSPDTGSGANVLTFGAGSRLTVL.

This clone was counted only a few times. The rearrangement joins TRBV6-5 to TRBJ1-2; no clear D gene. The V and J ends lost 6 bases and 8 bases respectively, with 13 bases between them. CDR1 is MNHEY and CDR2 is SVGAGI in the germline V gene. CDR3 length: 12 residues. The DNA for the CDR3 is TGTGCCAGCAGACCGGCGGCCGGGGGCTACACCTTC. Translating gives CASRPAAGGYTF.

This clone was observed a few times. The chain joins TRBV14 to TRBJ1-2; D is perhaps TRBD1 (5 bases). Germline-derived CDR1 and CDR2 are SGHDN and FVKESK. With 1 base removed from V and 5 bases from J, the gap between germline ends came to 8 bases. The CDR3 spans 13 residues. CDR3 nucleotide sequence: TGTGCCAGCAGCCAAGGACAGCAATATGGCTACACCTTC. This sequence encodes CASSQGQQYGYTF.

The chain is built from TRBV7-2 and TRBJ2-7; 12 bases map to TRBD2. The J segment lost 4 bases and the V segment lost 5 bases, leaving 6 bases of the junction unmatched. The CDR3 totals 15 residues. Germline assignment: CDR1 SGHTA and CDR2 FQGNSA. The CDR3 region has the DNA TGTGCCAGCAGCCGGCTAGCGGGGGGGCAGTACGAGCAGTACTTC. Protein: CASSRLAGGQYEQYF.